The sequence of this T cell receptor beta chain was determined in a study of control samples from healthy donors and cancer patients (dated by TCRdb to the early 2020s). Receptors were amplified or captured by the immunoSEQ multiplex PCR assay. As stored in TCRdb, this immuneACCESS dataset retains in-frame rearrangements with V and J assigned. A fraction of the clones does not appear; measured against another copy, unresolved V genes explain less than half of the discrepancy, and the remainder lacks a known reason. The sample has some 150,000 clones on record, approximately 93% of them singletons. Around 6.2% of the sample is held by the ten biggest clonotypes. A remark on this clone: Its antigen is unknown. Base qualities are not provided; no much larger clone lies one nucleotide away.

The CDR3 runs 17 residues from the cysteine to the phenylalanine. Of all the DNA, just the CDR3 is kept, 51 bases in frame from base 1. The V end gives up 6 bases and the J end 6 bases, leaving 15 bases in the junction not matched to a gene. CDR1 and CDR2 were assigned from the germline V gene (reference sequence) as MNHEY and SMNVEV. The V and J genes are TRBV27 and TRBJ2-1, with 9 bases aligning to TRBD2. This sequence originates from a man in his forties or fifties in good health. The sequenced sample consisted of blood. CDR3 sequence: CASRDSPGLAFRNEQFF. In nucleotide form, the sequence is TGTGCCAGCAGAGATTCACCGGGACTAGCTTTTCGCAATGAGCAGTTCTTC.